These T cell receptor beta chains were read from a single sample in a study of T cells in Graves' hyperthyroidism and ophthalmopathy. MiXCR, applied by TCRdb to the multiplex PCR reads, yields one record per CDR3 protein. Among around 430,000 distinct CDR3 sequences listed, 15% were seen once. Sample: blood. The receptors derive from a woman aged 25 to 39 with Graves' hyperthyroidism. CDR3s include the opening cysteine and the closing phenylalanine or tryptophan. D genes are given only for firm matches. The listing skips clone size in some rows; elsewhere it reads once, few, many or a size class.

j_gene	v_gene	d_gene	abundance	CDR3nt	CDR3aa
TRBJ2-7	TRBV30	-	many	TGTGCCTGGAGTAAGCTGTCCTACGAGCAGTACTTC	CAWSKLSYEQYF
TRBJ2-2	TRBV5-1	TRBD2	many	TGCGCCAGCAGCAGCGGGACTAGCGGGAGATTTGGCACCGGGGAGCTGTTTTTT	CASSSGTSGRFGTGELFF
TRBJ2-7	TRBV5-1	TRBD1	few	TGCGCCAGCAGTAAACGGGGACAGGGGGCGAGGGAGCAGTACTTC	CASSKRGQGAREQYF
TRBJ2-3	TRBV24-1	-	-	TGTGCCACCAGTGAGTCGGGATTCACAGATACGCAGTATTTT	CATSESGFTDTQYF
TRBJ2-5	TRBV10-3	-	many	TGTGCCATCAGTGAGCGCCAAGAGACCCAGTACTTC	CAISERQETQYF
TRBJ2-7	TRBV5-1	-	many	TGCGCCAGCTCCCCTTTAGCGGTCTACGAGCAGTACTTC	CASSPLAVYEQYF
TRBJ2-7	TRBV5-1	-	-	TGCGCCAGCAGCTTGGAGGGACGCACAGATTACGAGCAGTACTTC	CASSLEGRTDYEQYF
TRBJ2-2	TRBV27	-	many	TGTGCCAGCAGTTCACCTACCGGGGGCGTTACCGGGGAGCTGTTTTTT	CASSSPTGGVTGELFF
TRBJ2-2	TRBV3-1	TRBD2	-	TGTGCCAGCAGCCAGGGGGGGAGGAACGCCGGGGAGCTGTTTTTT	CASSQGGRNAGELFF
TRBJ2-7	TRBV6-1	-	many	TGTGCCAGCAGTTTTCACGACGGCCTCTCCTACGAGCAGTACTTC	CASSFHDGLSYEQYF
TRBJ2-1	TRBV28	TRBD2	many	TGTGCCAGCAGCACACGACTAGCGGGAGCCAATGAGCAGTTCTTC	CASSTRLAGANEQFF
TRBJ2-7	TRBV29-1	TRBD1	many	TGCAGCGTTGTTCGACAGGGCCGCGTCTACGAGCAGTACTTC	CSVVRQGRVYEQYF
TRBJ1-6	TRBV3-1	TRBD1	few	TGTGCCAGCAGCCAGGGACAGGGGAACAATTCACCCCTCCACTTT	CASSQGQGNNSPLHF
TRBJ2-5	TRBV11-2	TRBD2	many	TGTGCCAGCAGCTTAGGACTAGCGGGAGGAGGAGCCGAGACCCAGTACTTC	CASSLGLAGGGAETQYF
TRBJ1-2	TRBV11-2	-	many	TGTGCCAGCAGCTTAGTCAACCGGGGTAACTATGGCTACACCTTC	CASSLVNRGNYGYTF
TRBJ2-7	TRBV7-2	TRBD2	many	TGTGCCAGCAGCTTAGGGACGGGACTAGCGCCCTACGAGCAGTACTTC	CASSLGTGLAPYEQYF
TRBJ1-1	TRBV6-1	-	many	TGTGCCAGCAATCTACTTCAGACCGTGATGAACACTGAAGCTTTCTTT	CASNLLQTVMNTEAFF
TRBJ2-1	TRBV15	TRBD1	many	TGTGCCACCAGCAGAGATTTGGGACAGGGTCAGTTCTTC	CATSRDLGQGQFF
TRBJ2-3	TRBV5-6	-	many	TGTGCCAGCAGCCCACAGGCCAGCGGCACAGATACGCAGTATTTT	CASSPQASGTDTQYF
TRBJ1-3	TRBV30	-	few	TGTGCCTGGATTAAGTCGGTGTGGTCCTCTGGAAACACCATATATTTT	CAWIKSVWSSGNTIYF
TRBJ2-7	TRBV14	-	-	TGTGCCAGCAGCAAGACTAATGTTGGGGAGCAGTACTTC	CASSKTNVGEQYF
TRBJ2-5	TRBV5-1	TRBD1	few	TGCGCCAGCAGCTCCGGGACAGGGATACAAGAGACCCAGTACTTC	CASSSGTGIQETQYF
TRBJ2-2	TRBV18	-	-	TGTGCCAGCTACGGGACAACGAACACCGGGGAGCTGTTTTTT	CASYGTTNTGELFF
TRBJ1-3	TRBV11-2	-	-	TGTGCCAGCAGCGTCGCTGGAAACACCATATATTTT	CASSVAGNTIYF
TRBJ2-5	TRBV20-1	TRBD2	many	TGCAGTGCTAGATCCTCTTACCCGGGAGGGAGAGAGACCCAGTACTTC	CSARSSYPGGRETQYF
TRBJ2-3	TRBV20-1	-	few	TGCAGTGCTAGAGCCCCCCCGGCCTTCGGGAAAGATACGCAGTATTTT	CSARAPPAFGKDTQYF
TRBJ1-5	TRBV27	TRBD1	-	TGTGCCAGCAGTTTCAGGGGACAGAAGAATCAGCCCCAGCATTTT	CASSFRGQKNQPQHF
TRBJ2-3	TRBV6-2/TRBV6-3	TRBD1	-	TGTGCCAGCAGTACCGACAGGGGAGATACGCAGTATTTT	CASSTDRGDTQYF
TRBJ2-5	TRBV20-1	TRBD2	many	TGCAGTGCTCCGGGGACTAGCGGGAGGGGATTGGCTAAGACCCAGTACTTC	CSAPGTSGRGLAKTQYF
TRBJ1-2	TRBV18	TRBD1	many	TGTGCCAGCTCACCGGGACAGGGGGCGTCTAACTATGGCTACACCTTC	CASSPGQGASNYGYTF